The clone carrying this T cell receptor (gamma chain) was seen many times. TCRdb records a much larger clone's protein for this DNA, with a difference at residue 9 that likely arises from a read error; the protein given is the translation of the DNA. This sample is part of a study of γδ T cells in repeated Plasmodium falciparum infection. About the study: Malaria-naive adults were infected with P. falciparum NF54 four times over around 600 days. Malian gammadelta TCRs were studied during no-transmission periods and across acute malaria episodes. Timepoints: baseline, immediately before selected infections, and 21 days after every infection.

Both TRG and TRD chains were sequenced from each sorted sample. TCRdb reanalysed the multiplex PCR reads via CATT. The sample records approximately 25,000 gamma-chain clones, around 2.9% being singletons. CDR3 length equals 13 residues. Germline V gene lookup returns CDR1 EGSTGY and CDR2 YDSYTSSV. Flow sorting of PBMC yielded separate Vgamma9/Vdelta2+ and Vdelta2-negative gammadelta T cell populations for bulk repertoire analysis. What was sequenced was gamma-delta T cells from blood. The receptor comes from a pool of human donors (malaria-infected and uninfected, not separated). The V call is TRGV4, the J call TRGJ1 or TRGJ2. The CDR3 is CATWDGLYHKKLF. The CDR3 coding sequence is TGTGCCACCTGGGATGGCCTTTATCATAAGAAACTCTTT.